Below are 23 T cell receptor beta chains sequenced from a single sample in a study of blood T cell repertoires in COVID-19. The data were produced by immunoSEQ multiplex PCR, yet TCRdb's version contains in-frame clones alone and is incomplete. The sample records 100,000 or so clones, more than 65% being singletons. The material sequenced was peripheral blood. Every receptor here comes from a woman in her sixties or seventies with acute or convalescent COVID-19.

The CDR3 loop is CASSNPGWETQYF. The CDR3 DNA follows: TGTGCCAGTAGTAACCCAGGGTGGGAGACCCAGTACTTC. This sequence joins TRBV19 and TRBJ2-5, with D possibly TRBD1 on 5 matching bases. This CDR3 is 13 amino acids long. CDR1 is LNHDA and CDR2 is SQIVND in the germline V gene (reference sequence). V was cut by 4 bases and J by 5 bases, with 11 bases left in between.

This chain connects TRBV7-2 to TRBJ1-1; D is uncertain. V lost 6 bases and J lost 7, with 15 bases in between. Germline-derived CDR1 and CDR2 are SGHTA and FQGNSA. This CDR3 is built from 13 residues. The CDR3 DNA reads TGTGCCAGCAGTTCAAACCGTGGCGGTGAAGCTTTCTTT. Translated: CASSSNRGGEAFF.

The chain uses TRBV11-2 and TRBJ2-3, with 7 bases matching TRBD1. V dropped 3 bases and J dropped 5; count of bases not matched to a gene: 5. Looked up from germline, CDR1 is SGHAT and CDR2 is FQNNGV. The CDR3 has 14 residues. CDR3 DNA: TGTGCCAGCAGCTTGGGGACAGTCGGAGATACGCAGTATTTT. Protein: CASSLGTVGDTQYF.

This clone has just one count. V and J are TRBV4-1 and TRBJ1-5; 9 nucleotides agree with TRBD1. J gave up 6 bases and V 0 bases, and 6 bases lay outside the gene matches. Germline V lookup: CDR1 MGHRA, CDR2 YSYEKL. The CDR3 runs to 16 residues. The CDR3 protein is CASSQDGGQGLQPQHF. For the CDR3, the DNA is TGCGCCAGCAGCCAAGATGGGGGACAGGGACTTCAGCCCCAGCATTTT.

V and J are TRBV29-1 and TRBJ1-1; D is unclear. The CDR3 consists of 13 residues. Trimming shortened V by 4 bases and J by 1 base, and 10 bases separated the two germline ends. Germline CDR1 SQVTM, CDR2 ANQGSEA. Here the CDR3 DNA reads TGCAGCGTTGGAGGCGGCTGGAACACTGAAGCTTTCTTT. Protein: CSVGGGWNTEAFF.

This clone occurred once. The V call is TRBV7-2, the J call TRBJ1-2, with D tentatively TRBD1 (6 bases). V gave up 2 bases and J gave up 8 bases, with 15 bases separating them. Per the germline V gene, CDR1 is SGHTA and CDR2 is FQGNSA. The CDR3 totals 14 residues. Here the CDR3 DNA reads TGTGCCAGCAGCTTAAGTCCGGGGGGCCGGGGCTACACCTTC. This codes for CASSLSPGGRGYTF.

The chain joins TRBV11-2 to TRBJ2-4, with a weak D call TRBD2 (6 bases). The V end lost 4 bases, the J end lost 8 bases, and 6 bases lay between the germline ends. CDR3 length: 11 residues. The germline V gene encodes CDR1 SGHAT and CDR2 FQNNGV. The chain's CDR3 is CASSWGDIQYF. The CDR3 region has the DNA TGTGCCAGCAGCTGGGGGGACATTCAGTACTTC. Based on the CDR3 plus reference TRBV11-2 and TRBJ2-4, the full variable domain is EAGVAQSPRYKIIEKRQSVAFWCNPISGHATLYWYQQILGQGPKLLIQFQNNGVVDDSQLPKDRFSAERLKGVDSTLKIQPAKLEDSAVYLCASSWGDIQYFGAGTRLSVL.

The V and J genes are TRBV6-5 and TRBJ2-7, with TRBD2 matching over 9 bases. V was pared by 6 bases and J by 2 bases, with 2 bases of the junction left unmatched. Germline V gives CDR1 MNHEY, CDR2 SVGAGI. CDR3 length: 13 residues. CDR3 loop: CASRGLATYEQYF. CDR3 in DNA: TGTGCCAGCAGGGGACTAGCCACCTACGAGCAGTACTTC.

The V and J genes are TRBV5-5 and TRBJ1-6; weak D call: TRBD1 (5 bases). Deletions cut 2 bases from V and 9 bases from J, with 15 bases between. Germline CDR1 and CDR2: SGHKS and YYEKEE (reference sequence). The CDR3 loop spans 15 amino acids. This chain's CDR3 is CASSFTGDSGSPLHF. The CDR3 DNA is TGTGCCAGCAGCTTTACGGGGGACTCTGGTTCACCCCTCCACTTT.

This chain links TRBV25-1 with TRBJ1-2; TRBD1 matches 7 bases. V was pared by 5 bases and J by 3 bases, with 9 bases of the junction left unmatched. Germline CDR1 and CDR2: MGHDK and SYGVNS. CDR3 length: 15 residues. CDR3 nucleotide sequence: TGTGCCAGCAGTAGGACCCGGGACAGCGACTATGGCTACACCTTC. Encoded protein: CASSRTRDSDYGYTF.

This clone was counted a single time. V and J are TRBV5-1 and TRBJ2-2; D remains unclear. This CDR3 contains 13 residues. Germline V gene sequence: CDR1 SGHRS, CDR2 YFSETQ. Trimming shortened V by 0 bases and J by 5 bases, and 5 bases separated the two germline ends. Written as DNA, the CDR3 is TGCGCCAGCAGCTTGGAGAGAACCGGGGAGCTGTTTTTT. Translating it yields CASSLERTGELFF.

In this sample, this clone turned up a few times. CDR3 residues: CASSPSGQGIAFF. The CDR3 DNA is TGTGCCAGCAGCCCATCAGGACAGGGTATTGCTTTCTTT. V and J are TRBV12-3 or TRBV12-4 and TRBJ1-1; 8 bases align to TRBD1. This CDR3 contains 13 residues. V was pared by 6 bases and J by 11 bases, with 11 bases of the junction left unmatched.

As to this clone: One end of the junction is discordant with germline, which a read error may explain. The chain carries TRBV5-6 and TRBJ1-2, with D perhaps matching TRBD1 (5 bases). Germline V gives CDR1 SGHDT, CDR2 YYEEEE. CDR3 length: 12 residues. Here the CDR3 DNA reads TGTGCCAGCAGCTTGTGGGGGAGGACTGCCCACTTC. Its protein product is CASSLWGRTAHF.

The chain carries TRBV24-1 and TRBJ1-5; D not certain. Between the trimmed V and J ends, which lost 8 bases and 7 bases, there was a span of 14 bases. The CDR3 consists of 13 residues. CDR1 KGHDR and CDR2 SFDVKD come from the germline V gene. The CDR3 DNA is TGTGCCACCACGGCAGGTTCAGGCCAGCCCCAGCATTTT. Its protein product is CATTAGSGQPQHF.

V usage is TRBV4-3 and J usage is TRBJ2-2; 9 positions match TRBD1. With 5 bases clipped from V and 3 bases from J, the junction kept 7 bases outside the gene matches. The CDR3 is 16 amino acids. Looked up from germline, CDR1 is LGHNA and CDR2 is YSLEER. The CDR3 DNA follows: TGCGCCAGCAGCAACCACAGGGGGCTAGACACCGGGGAGCTGTTTTTT. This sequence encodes CASSNHRGLDTGELFF.

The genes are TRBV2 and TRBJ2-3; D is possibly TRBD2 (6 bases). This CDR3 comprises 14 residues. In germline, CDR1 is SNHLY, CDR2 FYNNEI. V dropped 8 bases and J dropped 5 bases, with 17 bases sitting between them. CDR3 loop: CASQRGTSKDTQYF. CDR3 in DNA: TGTGCCAGCCAACGGGGGACCAGTAAAGATACGCAGTATTTT.

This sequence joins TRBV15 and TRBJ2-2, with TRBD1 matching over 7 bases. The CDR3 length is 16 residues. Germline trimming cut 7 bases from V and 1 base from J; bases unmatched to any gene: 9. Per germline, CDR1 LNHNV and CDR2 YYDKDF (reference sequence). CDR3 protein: CATIQQGGLNTGELFF. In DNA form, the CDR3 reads TGTGCCACCATACAACAAGGGGGCCTGAACACCGGGGAGCTGTTTTTT.

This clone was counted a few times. The DNA of the CDR3 is TGTGCCAGCAGTGAAGCGGGAGGGGCCGCCTACGAGCAGTACGTC. Protein: CASSEAGGAAYEQYV. The chain has TRBV6-1 and TRBJ2-7, with 7 positions matching TRBD2. Trimming took 0 bases from V and 2 from J; bases not matched to a gene: 4. The CDR3 extends over 15 amino acids. Per germline, CDR1 MNHNS and CDR2 SASEGT.

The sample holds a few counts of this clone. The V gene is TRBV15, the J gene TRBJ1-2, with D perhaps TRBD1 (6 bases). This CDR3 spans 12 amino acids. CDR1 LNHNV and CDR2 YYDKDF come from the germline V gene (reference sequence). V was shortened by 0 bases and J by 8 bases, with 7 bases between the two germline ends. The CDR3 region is CATSREQGGYTF. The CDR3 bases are TGTGCCACCAGCAGAGAACAGGGAGGCTACACCTTC.

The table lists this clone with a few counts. CDR3 amino acids: CASRPGATNTEAFF. In DNA form, the CDR3 reads TGCGCCAGCAGGCCAGGGGCTACGAACACTGAAGCTTTCTTT. The chain couples TRBV10-2 to TRBJ1-1, with a tentative D call TRBD1 (6 bases). Germline CDR1 is WSHSY and CDR2 is SAAADI. V was pared by 6 bases and J by 1 base, with 12 bases between. CDR3 size: 14 residues.

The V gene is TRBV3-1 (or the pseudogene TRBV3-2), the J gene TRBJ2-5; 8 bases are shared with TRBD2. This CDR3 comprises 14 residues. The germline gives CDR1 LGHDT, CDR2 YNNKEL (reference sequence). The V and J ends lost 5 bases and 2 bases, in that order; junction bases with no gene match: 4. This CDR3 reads CASSLAGRQETQYF. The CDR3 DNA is TGTGCCAGCAGCTTAGCGGGGAGACAAGAGACCCAGTACTTC.

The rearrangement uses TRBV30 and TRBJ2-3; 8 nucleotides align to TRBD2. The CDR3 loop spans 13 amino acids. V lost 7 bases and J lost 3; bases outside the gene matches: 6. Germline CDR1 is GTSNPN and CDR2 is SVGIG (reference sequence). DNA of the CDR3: TGTGCCTACACGGGGGGGCTGACAGATACGCAGTATTTT. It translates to CAYTGGLTDTQYF.

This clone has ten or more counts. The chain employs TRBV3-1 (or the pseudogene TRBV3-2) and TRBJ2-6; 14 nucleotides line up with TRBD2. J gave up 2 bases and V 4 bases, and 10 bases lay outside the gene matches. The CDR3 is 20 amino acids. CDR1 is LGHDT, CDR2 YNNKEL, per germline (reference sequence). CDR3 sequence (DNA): TGTGCCAGCAGCCCTCTGGCCAGACTAGCGGGGGGGCCTGGGGCCAACGTCCTGACTTTC. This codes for CASSPLARLAGGPGANVLTF.